The present TCR beta chain was sequenced within a study of T cells in Graves' hyperthyroidism and ophthalmopathy (dated by TCRdb to the late 2010s). Context from the whole study: Peripheral blood was collected at initial diagnosis, before any treatment. TCR V-J signatures able to tell the groups apart were searched for in a discovery cohort of 90 to 100 patients, of whom approximately 40 had Graves' ophthalmopathy and under 65 had stable Graves' hyperthyroidism. An independent validation cohort of about 20 hyperthyroidism patients and some 15 patients who later progressed to ophthalmopathy tested prospective prediction of ophthalmopathy. The 90 to 100 discovery patients were randomly divided into training and test sets at a 7:3 ratio. In addition, the study compared T-cell repertoires in thyroid tissue and in blood from several Graves' hyperthyroidism patients. After blood sampling, hyperthyroidism patients were treated with methimazole at a starting dose of 30 mg daily, and ophthalmopathy patients were treated with high-dose intravenous methylprednisolone. TCR Vbeta CDR3 sequencing of roughly 140 peripheral blood samples (43 ophthalmopathy, 75 to 85 hyperthyroidism and approximately 17 progressor patients) is reported in the paper.

Stable Graves' hyperthyroidism was defined as no progression to ophthalmopathy during 18 months of follow-up. Hyperthyroidism patients were newly diagnosed, had a disease duration of under 2 months, and were aged 18 to 65 years. Patients with uncontrolled infections, other autoimmune diseases, pregnancy or lactation were excluded. Diagnoses were based on clinical symptoms, serum thyroxine and TRAb, thyroid ultrasound and orbital computed tomography. PBMCs were separated from about 10 ml of fresh peripheral blood using Ficoll-Paque density gradient centrifugation. Total RNA was extracted using Trizol reagent, and RNA quality was assessed on an Agilent 2100 Bioanalyzer. This clonotype was seen repeatedly, ten times or more. What this receptor recognizes is not known. No much larger clonotype is one base removed from it; base qualities were not supplied. TCR beta CDR3 regions were amplified from RNA transcripts. The TCR CDR3 was subjected to a first round of RT-PCR using the HTBI primer set and the Qiagen OneStep RT-PCR kit. A second multiplex PCR round built the libraries, followed by size selection and purification. Paired-end sequencing of the libraries was performed with 100 bp reads on an Illumina HiSeq2000. Concerning the study's data processing: Raw data were processed with SOAPnuke, discarding reads with adapters, uncalled bases, mean Phred below 15, or no exact constant-primer or identifier match. COPE v1.2.5 was used to merge high-quality paired reads, and clonotypes were defined as unique nucleotide sequences. MiTCR v1.1 was used to align clonotypes to the IMGT TRBV, TRBD and TRBJ reference segments. The analysis was restricted to V-J combinations with a frequency above 0.0001, which together covered around 99% of the repertoires. The TCS score was defined as F50 (clonal expansion) divided by E x V (chaos), with BLOSUM62-based TCRdist calculated between CDR3 peptides within each V-J. Welch's t-statistics and random forest reduced 450 to 600 V-J features to 13, which were used in a naive Bayes classifier (R e1071). TCRdb cleaned the public reads at Q25 with fastp, built clones with MiXCR and kept in-frame beta chains. One record per CDR3 amino acid sequence lists the most common genes and DNA. The V and J calls here are based on TCRdb, not the publication. The sample data list about 360,000 distinct CDR3 sequences, and around 13% of these were observed just once. The top ten clones comprise 9.2% of the sample.

CDR1 is given as SGHDN and CDR2 as FVKESK, both from the germline V gene. Relative to germline, V is missing 0 bases and J is missing 4 bases, with 11 bases of the junction outside any gene match. The CDR3 runs 18 residues from the cysteine to the phenylalanine. The read is trimmed to its CDR3 DNA, 54 bases read in frame from base 1. What the research found in general, with its limitations: In validation, progression to ophthalmopathy was predicted by the model with roughly 71% sensitivity and around 75% specificity, a median of approximately 6.5 months before onset. Blood samples also contained most of the expanded thyroid clonotypes (frequency above 0.001), which suggests that blood repertoires may reflect thyroid immune responses. No statistical method was used to set the sample size in advance, and investigators knew the group allocation. Ophthalmopathy was separated from stable hyperthyroidism by a 13 V-J signature model, with around 88% sensitivity and about 84% specificity obtained in cross-validation and 80%/75% obtained in testing.

The TCR comes from a woman aged 18-29 years with Graves' hyperthyroidism. The chain was built from TRBV14 and TRBJ2-5; TRBD2 fits 10 bases in the junction. Sequenced material: blood. The DNA sequence is given as TGTGCCAGCAGCCAAGATGTCTCAGCGGGGGGGAGGCGAGAGACCCAGTACTTC. Its translation is CASSQDVSAGGRRETQYF.